The source of this TCR beta chain is a study of blood T cell repertoires in COVID-19. The wider study: Collection of acute and convalescent COVID-19 samples took place in the United States, Italy and Spain. Sample material is recorded as cDNA or gDNA derived from T cells, B-cell-depleted T cells, or PBMCs.

Per the original methods: Reference gene primer amplification in the assay estimated nucleated cell counts. Clones were sequenced by immunoSEQ multiplex PCR, and TCRdb holds only the in-frame ones, with some missing. V and J calls and clone size are given by that table; D and trimming were obtained from the DNA. The repertoire holds 470,000 or so clones, with 70% to 90% as singletons. J was trimmed by 6 bases and V by 8 bases; bases with no gene match: 8. CDR3 length: 14 residues. From germline, CDR1 is LNHDA and CDR2 SQIVND (reference sequence). V usage is TRBV19 and J usage is TRBJ2-2; 8 nucleotides match TRBD2. Sequencing was carried out using peripheral blood. The TCR comes from a human donor in a cohort sampled during active COVID-19. CDR3 nucleotides: TGTGCCAGTCTGTCCTTAGCGGGACCCGGGGAGCTGTTTTTT. This encodes CASLSLAGPGELFF.